Each of the 22 T cell receptor beta chains below was sequenced from the same sample in a study of T cell responses to AZD1222 COVID-19 vaccine. Libraries were prepared by immunoSEQ multiplex PCR; TCRdb keeps only in-frame clonotypes and omits some of them. The sample shows roughly 120,000 clones, roughly 91% of them seen only once. The input for sequencing was peripheral blood, taken on day 0 of AZD1222 vaccination. These receptors were obtained from an adult in good health.

The CDR3 coding sequence is TGTGCCAGTAGTATGGGAGTTAATTCACCCCTCCACTTT. Protein product: CASSMGVNSPLHF. The gene calls are TRBV19 and TRBJ1-6, with unresolved D. This CDR3 region has 13 residues. Germline CDR1 LNHDA, CDR2 SQIVND (reference sequence). With 3 bases removed from V and 6 bases from J, the gap between germline ends came to 6 bases.

For the CDR3, the DNA is TGCGCCAGCAGCTTGGGGGATCAGGGGGCGAACTATGGCTACACCTTC. This codes for CASSLGDQGANYGYTF. This chain connects TRBV5-1 to TRBJ1-2; 8 nucleotides match TRBD1. CDR1 is SGHRS, CDR2 YFSETQ, per germline. The CDR3 loop spans 16 amino acids. The V and J ends lost 0 bases and 2 bases, in that order; junction bases with no gene match: 6.

The V call is TRBV6-5, the J call TRBJ1-6, with 8 bases fitting TRBD1. This CDR3 has 15 residues. CDR1 MNHEY and CDR2 SVGAGI come from the germline V gene. V lost 0 bases to trimming and J lost 9 bases; unmatched junction nucleotides: 4. CDR3 sequence reads: CASSYSQGARSPLHF. The CDR3 region has the DNA TGTGCCAGCAGTTACTCGCAGGGGGCGCGTTCACCCCTCCACTTT.

The chain is built from TRBV6-2 or TRBV6-3 and TRBJ2-1, with D unclear. Between the trimmed V and J ends, which lost 0 bases and 0 bases, there was a span of 9 bases. In germline, CDR1 is MNHEY, CDR2 SVGEGT. The CDR3 has 16 residues. CDR3 sequence (DNA): TGTGCCAGCAGTTACTCGATAACGAGCTCCTACAATGAGCAGTTCTTC. Protein product: CASSYSITSSYNEQFF.

V gene TRBV19 combines with J gene TRBJ1-1; TRBD1 agrees at 9 bases. The V gene's germline CDR1 is LNHDA and CDR2 SQIVND (reference sequence). J lost 5 bases, V lost 4 bases, and 5 bases had no gene match. This CDR3 comprises 14 residues. CDR3 sequence reads: CASSRGQGRTEAFF. In nucleotides, the CDR3 is TGTGCCAGTAGTAGGGGACAGGGAAGGACTGAAGCTTTCTTT.

The sample holds a few counts of this clone. V gene TRBV19 combines with J gene TRBJ1-6, with D possibly matching TRBD1 (5 bases). CDR1 is LNHDA and CDR2 is SQIVND in the germline V gene (reference sequence). Between the trimmed V and J ends, which lost 3 bases and 7 bases, there was a span of 10 bases. The CDR3 totals 14 residues. CDR3 nucleotide sequence: TGTGCCAGTAGTATTCGGACACAGAATTCACCCCTCCACTTT. Translation: CASSIRTQNSPLHF.

The CDR3 DNA sequence: TGTGCCAGCAGACCTACCCCAGGGGGCGTAGAGGCTTTCTTT. It yields the protein CASRPTPGGVEAFF. The chain carries TRBV7-9 and TRBJ1-1; TRBD1 matches at 8 bases. Germline values: CDR1 SEHNR, CDR2 FQNEAQ (reference sequence). V gave up 6 bases and J gave up 11 bases; unmatched junction bases: 14. This CDR3 has 14 amino acids.

The V gene is TRBV6-1, the J gene TRBJ2-7, with TRBD1 matching over 11 bases. The CDR3 loop spans 16 amino acids. Trimming took 4 bases from V and 6 from J; bases not matched to a gene: 11. Germline loops: CDR1 MNHNS, CDR2 SASEGT. The CDR3 region has the DNA TGTGCCAGCAGTGGAAGAGCCGGGACAGGGGGTAGCGAGCAGTACTTC. This translates into CASSGRAGTGGSEQYF.

CDR3 sequence reads: CASSQGGTPTYEQYF. The CDR3 nucleotides read TGTGCCAGCAGCCAAGGGGGGACGCCGACCTACGAGCAGTACTTC. V is TRBV3-1 (or the pseudogene TRBV3-2) and J is TRBJ2-7, with D possibly being TRBD1 or TRBD2 (5 bases each). Germline assignment: CDR1 LGHDT and CDR2 YNNKEL (reference sequence). Trimming cost V 1 base and J 2 bases, with 12 bases left between them. The CDR3 is 15 amino acids.

This chain connects TRBV5-1 to TRBJ1-4; TRBD1 aligns across 10 bases. CDR3 length: 17 residues. CDR1 and CDR2 from the germline V gene are SGHRS and YFSETQ. Losses at the gene ends were 1 base for V and 7 bases for J; bases not matched to a gene: 10. This chain's CDR3 is CASSLPRTGTGVEKLFF. As DNA, the CDR3 is TGCGCCAGCAGCTTGCCTCGCACCGGGACAGGGGTTGAAAAACTGTTTTTT.

This chain links TRBV18 with TRBJ1-2, with 9 bases aligning to TRBD1. CDR1 is KGHSH and CDR2 is LQKENI in the germline V gene. The V and J ends lost 3 bases and 1 base, in that order; junction bases with no gene match: 6. This CDR3 contains 16 residues. The CDR3 DNA reads as TGTGCCAGCTCACCCTTGGACAGGGGATATAACTATGGCTACACCTTC. As protein: CASSPLDRGYNYGYTF.

V gene TRBV6-1 combines with J gene TRBJ2-7, with 8 positions matching TRBD1. The germline gives CDR1 MNHNS, CDR2 SASEGT. The CDR3 contains 14 residues. After removal of 3 bases from V and 4 bases from J, the junction contained 5 bases not matched to a gene. Here the CDR3 reads CASSDDRGVYEQYF. DNA for the CDR3: TGTGCCAGCAGTGACGACAGGGGAGTTTACGAGCAGTACTTC.

The J gene is TRBJ2-1, the V gene TRBV28; either TRBD1 or TRBD2 may supply D (5 bases each). The CDR3 is 15 amino acids. Deletions cut 3 bases from V and 2 bases from J, with 11 bases between. Germline CDR1 and CDR2: MDHEN and SYDVKM. The chain's CDR3 is CASSLEGTTYNEQFF. The CDR3 coding sequence is TGTGCCAGCAGTTTGGAAGGGACCACCTACAATGAGCAGTTCTTC.

The V and J genes are TRBV30 and TRBJ1-5, with 7 positions matching TRBD1. The ends lost 2 bases at V and 4 bases at J; junction bases unmatched: 8. The CDR3 is 15 amino acids. Germline loops: CDR1 GTSNPN, CDR2 SVGIG (reference sequence). CDR3 region: CAWSPTGVPNQPQHF. CDR3 coding DNA: TGTGCCTGGAGTCCCACAGGGGTACCGAATCAGCCCCAGCATTTT.

The chain links TRBV30 to TRBJ2-5; 11 bases fit TRBD2. Germline CDR1 GTSNPN, CDR2 SVGIG (reference sequence). There are 14 residues in the CDR3. The J segment lost 7 bases and the V segment lost 1 base, leaving 5 bases of the junction unmatched. The CDR3 DNA reads as TGTGCCTGGAGTGGGGGTGGGACTAGCGGGACCCAGTACTTC. Its translation is CAWSGGGTSGTQYF.

V usage is TRBV5-6 and J usage is TRBJ1-3; unclear D gene. Looked up from germline, CDR1 is SGHDT and CDR2 is YYEEEE. CDR3 length: 15 residues. V gave up 3 bases and J gave up 7 bases, with 17 bases separating them. CDR3: CASSSLNNLGNTIYF. CDR3 sequence (DNA): TGTGCCAGCAGCTCCCTGAACAATTTAGGGAACACCATATATTTT. The whole variable domain, filled in from reference TRBV5-6 and TRBJ1-3, reads DAGVTQSPTHLIKTRGQQVTLRCSPKSGHDTVSWYQQALGQGPQFIFQYYEEEERQRGNFPDRFSGHQFPNYSSELNVNALLLGDSALYLCASSSLNNLGNTIYFGEGSWLTVV.

This chain connects TRBV7-2 to TRBJ2-2, with D perhaps TRBD2 (6 bases). The V gene's germline CDR1 is SGHTA and CDR2 FQGNSA. The CDR3 spans 17 residues. V was pared by 2 bases and J by 1 base, with 14 bases between. CDR3 residues: CASSLLPAGQNTGELFF. Here the CDR3 DNA reads TGTGCCAGCAGCTTACTCCCAGCGGGTCAGAACACCGGGGAGCTGTTTTTT.

This chain joins TRBV9 and TRBJ1-5; 9 bases agree with TRBD1. Trimming took 0 bases from V and 9 from J; bases not matched to a gene: 4. Germline V gene data show CDR1 as SGDLS and CDR2 as YYNGEE. The CDR3 covers 14 residues. CDR3 DNA sequence: TGTGCCAGCAGCGTAGTGCCGGGACAGGGGCCCCAGCATTTT. The encoded protein is CASSVVPGQGPQHF.

The V and J genes are TRBV19 and TRBJ1-5, with 7 nucleotides matching TRBD1. The CDR3 is 15 amino acids. The V and J ends lost 2 bases and 3 bases, in that order; junction bases with no gene match: 4. The germline V gene encodes CDR1 LNHDA and CDR2 SQIVND (reference sequence). The CDR3 coding sequence is TGTGCCAGTAGTATAACCGGACAGGACAATCAGCCCCAGCATTTT. Residues: CASSITGQDNQPQHF.

The chain combines TRBV28 with TRBJ1-3; maybe TRBD1 (5 bases). Trimming pared 6 bases from V and 1 base from J, leaving 16 bases between. Germline V gives CDR1 MDHEN, CDR2 SYDVKM. The CDR3 spans 16 residues. The CDR3 DNA is TGTGCCAGCAGCCCCGAGGGTGGGGGGTCTGGAAACACCATATATTTT. Amino acids: CASSPEGGGSGNTIYF. The full variable domain, completed using reference TRBV28 and TRBJ1-3, is DVKVTQSSRYLVKRTGEKVFLECVQDMDHENMFWYRQDPGLGLRLIYFSYDVKMKEKGDIPEGYSVSREKKERFSLILESASTNQTSMYLCASSPEGGGSGNTIYFGEGSWLTVV.

The chain links TRBV2 to TRBJ1-2; D uncertain. This CDR3 has 13 amino acids. Germline CDR1 is SNHLY and CDR2 is FYNNEI. Between the trimmed V and J ends, which lost 2 bases and 7 bases, there was a span of 11 bases. The CDR3 DNA follows: TGTGCCAGCAGTGAACAGGCGGCGGGTGGCTACACCTTC. It is translated as CASSEQAAGGYTF.

The rearrangement links TRBV6-5 to TRBJ2-1; 11 bases are shared with TRBD2. This CDR3 has 16 residues. J gave up 7 bases and V 4 bases, and 9 bases lay outside the gene matches. Germline-derived CDR1 and CDR2 are MNHEY and SVGAGI. This chain's CDR3 is CASSFLAGGLRNEQFF. The CDR3 bases are TGTGCCAGCAGTTTCTTAGCGGGAGGGCTAAGGAATGAGCAGTTCTTC.